This is a list of T cell receptor beta chains from one sample in a study of CD8+ T cells in alopecia areata. The protocol was immunoSEQ multiplex PCR, while the TCRdb copy is restricted to in-frame clones and leaves out a portion. The sample contains about 300,000 clones, 58% of which appear only once. The sequenced sample was CD4+ T cells sorted from blood, obtained at week 24, from a patient treated with tofacitinib. These TCRs come from a human donor with alopecia areata. The CDR3 runs from the conserved cysteine through the conserved F or W. The D gene is left open where the match is weak. Where a row states a size, it is once, few, many or the class of an expanded clone; other rows omit it.

J gene: TRBJ2-7; V gene: TRBV5-1; clone size: .; D gene: .; CDR3 DNA: TGCGCCAGCAGCGCACAGGGGGGGCTCTACGAGCAGTACTTC; CDR3 protein: CASSAQGGLYEQYF
J gene: TRBJ1-6; V gene: TRBV7-9; clone size: .; D gene: TRBD1; CDR3 DNA: TGTGCCAGCAGCTCGATCTCGGGACAGGGCTATTCACCCCTCCACTTT; CDR3 protein: CASSSISGQGYSPLHF
J gene: TRBJ1-2; V gene: TRBV30; clone size: .; D gene: .; CDR3 DNA: TGTGCCTGGAACGGCAAACTTAACTATGGCTACACCTTC; CDR3 protein: CAWNGKLNYGYTF
J gene: TRBJ2-7; V gene: TRBV7-9; clone size: .; D gene: .; CDR3 DNA: TGTGCCAGCAGTTACTGGGGCCCCTTC; CDR3 protein: CASSYWGPF
J gene: TRBJ1-1; V gene: TRBV18; clone size: .; D gene: .; CDR3 DNA: TGTGCCAGCTCACCGATAAGAAAGACTGAAGCTTTCTTT; CDR3 protein: CASSPIRKTEAFF
J gene: TRBJ2-3; V gene: TRBV30; clone size: .; D gene: .; CDR3 DNA: TGTGCCTGGAAGGAGGGCGCGACACACACAGATACGCAGTATTTT; CDR3 protein: CAWKEGATHTDTQYF
J gene: TRBJ1-2; V gene: TRBV19; clone size: many; D gene: .; CDR3 DNA: TGTGCCAGTAGTACGTCCCAAGCAGGGCCTACCTTC; CDR3 protein: CASSTSQAGPTF
J gene: TRBJ2-7; V gene: TRBV7-2; clone size: few; D gene: TRBD1; CDR3 DNA: TGTGCCAGCAGCTCTGACAGGGCTGGTGGATACGAGCAGTACTTC; CDR3 protein: CASSSDRAGGYEQYF
J gene: TRBJ2-1; V gene: TRBV30; clone size: .; D gene: TRBD2; CDR3 DNA: TGTGCCTGGAGTACCGGGACTAGGAGGGGCAATGAGCAGTTCTTC; CDR3 protein: CAWSTGTRRGNEQFF
J gene: TRBJ1-5; V gene: TRBV5-5; clone size: .; D gene: .; CDR3 DNA: TGTGCCAGCAGCTTGGACAGGGTCAATCAGCCCCAGCATTTT; CDR3 protein: CASSLDRVNQPQHF
J gene: TRBJ2-1; V gene: TRBV14; clone size: few; D gene: .; CDR3 DNA: TGTGCCAGCAGCCAAGAGTTCCACCCGAAGAGCTCCTACAATGAGCAGTTCTTC; CDR3 protein: CASSQEFHPKSSYNEQFF
J gene: TRBJ2-3; V gene: TRBV7-9; clone size: .; D gene: TRBD2; CDR3 DNA: TGTGCCAGCAGCTTAGCGCTAGCGGGGAGGGCCGATACGCAGTATTTT; CDR3 protein: CASSLALAGRADTQYF
J gene: TRBJ1-1; V gene: TRBV5-1; clone size: few; D gene: .; CDR3 DNA: TGCGCCAGCAGTGAGGGAGGCACTGAAGCTTTCTTT; CDR3 protein: CASSEGGTEAFF
J gene: TRBJ2-7; V gene: TRBV27; clone size: .; D gene: .; CDR3 DNA: TGTGCCAGCAGTTTCAAGACCGGAACCTACGAGCAGTACTTC; CDR3 protein: CASSFKTGTYEQYF
J gene: TRBJ1-6; V gene: TRBV28; clone size: .; D gene: .; CDR3 DNA: TGTGCCAGCAGTGGGGGCTCCGGGATCCCCAATTCACCCCTCCACTTT; CDR3 protein: CASSGGSGIPNSPLHF
J gene: TRBJ2-1; V gene: TRBV2; clone size: .; D gene: TRBD2; CDR3 DNA: TGTGCCAGCAGTGAGGGACTAGCGGGTTCGAATGAGCAGTTCTTC; CDR3 protein: CASSEGLAGSNEQFF
J gene: TRBJ2-1; V gene: TRBV5-4; clone size: few; D gene: TRBD2; CDR3 DNA: TGTGCCAGCAGCCAGCTACTAGCGGGGTCCTACAATGAGCAGTTCTTC; CDR3 protein: CASSQLLAGSYNEQFF
J gene: TRBJ1-6; V gene: TRBV2; clone size: few; D gene: .; CDR3 DNA: TGTGCCAGCACGGGACATCTGAGCTCCTATAATTCACCCCTCCACTTT; CDR3 protein: CASTGHLSSYNSPLHF
J gene: TRBJ2-2; V gene: TRBV4-2; clone size: .; D gene: TRBD1; CDR3 DNA: TGTGCCAGCAGCCACGGGACAGCCCAGAACACCGGGGAGCTGTTTTTT; CDR3 protein: CASSHGTAQNTGELFF
J gene: TRBJ2-3; V gene: TRBV5-1; clone size: few; D gene: TRBD2; CDR3 DNA: TGCGCCAGCAGCTCGGGACTAGACACAGATACGCAGTATTTT; CDR3 protein: CASSSGLDTDTQYF
J gene: TRBJ2-5; V gene: TRBV2; clone size: .; D gene: .; CDR3 DNA: TGTGCCAGCAGTCGACAAGAGACCCAGTACTTC; CDR3 protein: CASSRQETQYF
J gene: TRBJ1-6; V gene: TRBV7-8; clone size: .; D gene: .; CDR3 DNA: TGTGCCAGCAGCTTAACTGAAGGGCGGAATTCACCCCTCCACTTT; CDR3 protein: CASSLTEGRNSPLHF
J gene: TRBJ2-2; V gene: TRBV7-2; clone size: .; D gene: TRBD1; CDR3 DNA: TGTGCCAGCACCCTAGAGACAGGGGCCGTCCGGGGGGAGCTGTTTTTT; CDR3 protein: CASTLETGAVRGELFF
J gene: TRBJ1-2; V gene: TRBV27; clone size: .; D gene: .; CDR3 DNA: TGTGCCAGCAGAGTTCGGGGGCGGACTAACTATGGCTACACCTTC; CDR3 protein: CASRVRGRTNYGYTF
J gene: TRBJ2-7; V gene: TRBV29-1; clone size: .; D gene: .; CDR3 DNA: TGCAGCGTTGAACGCCGATTGACCTACGAGCAGTACTTC; CDR3 protein: CSVERRLTYEQYF
J gene: TRBJ2-5; V gene: TRBV5-1; clone size: .; D gene: .; CDR3 DNA: TGCGCCAGCGCCCTCCAGTACCAAGAGACCCAGTACTTC; CDR3 protein: CASALQYQETQYF
J gene: TRBJ1-4; V gene: TRBV28; clone size: few; D gene: .; CDR3 DNA: TGTGCCAGCAGTTCCAGGGGCGGAAGCGGAGAAAAACTGTTTTTT; CDR3 protein: CASSSRGGSGEKLFF
J gene: TRBJ1-1; V gene: TRBV30; clone size: .; D gene: TRBD1; CDR3 DNA: TGTGCCTGGAGTTCACCCCGGGACAGCACCTACTCCCCTGAAGCTTTCTTT; CDR3 protein: CAWSSPRDSTYSPEAFF
J gene: TRBJ1-4; V gene: TRBV5-1; clone size: .; D gene: .; CDR3 DNA: TGCGCCAGCAGCTTGGGGACAGCAACTAATGAAAAACTGTTTTTT; CDR3 protein: CASSLGTATNEKLFF
J gene: TRBJ1-6; V gene: TRBV28; clone size: .; D gene: TRBD1; CDR3 DNA: TGTGCCAGCAGTCCGGGACAGGTTAATTCACCCCTCCACTTT; CDR3 protein: CASSPGQVNSPLHF
J gene: TRBJ2-5; V gene: TRBV2; clone size: .; D gene: .; CDR3 DNA: TGTGCCAGCAGGGAGCGGCAAGAGACCCAGTACTTC; CDR3 protein: CASRERQETQYF
J gene: TRBJ2-2; V gene: TRBV6-6; clone size: .; D gene: TRBD2; CDR3 DNA: TGTGCCAGCAGTCCGGCAGCGGGGGCCACCGGGGAGCTGTTTTTT; CDR3 protein: CASSPAAGATGELFF
J gene: TRBJ1-2; V gene: TRBV18; clone size: .; D gene: .; CDR3 DNA: TGTGCCAGCTCACCACCGGGATACGGCTACACCTTC; CDR3 protein: CASSPPGYGYTF
J gene: TRBJ1-1; V gene: TRBV30; clone size: .; D gene: .; CDR3 DNA: TGTGCCTGGAGTGTCGGCCAGAACACTGAAGCTTTCTTT; CDR3 protein: CAWSVGQNTEAFF
J gene: TRBJ2-7; V gene: TRBV20-1; clone size: .; D gene: .; CDR3 DNA: TGCAGTGTGGTCAGGGGCAACGAGCAGTACTTC; CDR3 protein: CSVVRGNEQYF
J gene: TRBJ2-7; V gene: TRBV4-2; clone size: few; D gene: .; CDR3 DNA: TGTGCCAGCAGCCAAGGTCAGGAGGACCGCTACGAGCAGTACTTC; CDR3 protein: CASSQGQEDRYEQYF
J gene: TRBJ1-2; V gene: TRBV18; clone size: .; D gene: TRBD1; CDR3 DNA: TGTGCCACAACGGACAGGGTGCTCTATGGCTACACCTTC; CDR3 protein: CATTDRVLYGYTF
J gene: TRBJ1-1; V gene: TRBV18; clone size: few; D gene: TRBD1; CDR3 DNA: TGTGCCAGCTCACCGGGACAGGGAAGAGCTTCCCAAGCTTTCTTT; CDR3 protein: CASSPGQGRASQAFF
J gene: TRBJ1-1; V gene: TRBV7-3; clone size: once; D gene: .; CDR3 DNA: TGTGCCAGCAGCCTGGGCAGGGTTTGGGACACTGAAGCTTTCTTT; CDR3 protein: CASSLGRVWDTEAFF
J gene: TRBJ1-3; V gene: TRBV4-1; clone size: once; D gene: .; CDR3 DNA: TGCGCCAGCAGCACCCAAAGTAGGGGATCTGGAAACACCATATATTTT; CDR3 protein: CASSTQSRGSGNTIYF
J gene: TRBJ2-7; V gene: TRBV25-1; clone size: .; D gene: .; CDR3 DNA: TGTGCCAGCAGTGGGGCAGGGATCTACGAGCAGTACTTC; CDR3 protein: CASSGAGIYEQYF
J gene: TRBJ2-3; V gene: TRBV27; clone size: .; D gene: TRBD2; CDR3 DNA: TGTGCCAGCAGTCCCCCCCCGTTAGCGGGTGGGCTAGATACGCAGTATTTT; CDR3 protein: CASSPPPLAGGLDTQYF
J gene: TRBJ1-1; V gene: TRBV30; clone size: few; D gene: TRBD1; CDR3 DNA: TGTGCCTGGAATCCGGGACAGGGGGCAAGCACTGAAGCTTTCTTT; CDR3 protein: CAWNPGQGASTEAFF
J gene: TRBJ2-7; V gene: TRBV29-1; clone size: .; D gene: TRBD1; CDR3 DNA: TGCAGCGTTGTTCGCCAGGGGGCGGGTGAGCAGTACTTC; CDR3 protein: CSVVRQGAGEQYF
J gene: TRBJ2-3; V gene: TRBV19; clone size: .; D gene: TRBD2; CDR3 DNA: TGTGCCAGTAGCCTCTTCCTAGCGGCTAGCACAGATACGCAGTATTTT; CDR3 protein: CASSLFLAASTDTQYF
J gene: TRBJ2-6; V gene: TRBV19; clone size: .; D gene: .; CDR3 DNA: TGTGCCAGTAGTGTCCGACAGGATGTGGCCAACGTCCTGACTTTC; CDR3 protein: CASSVRQDVANVLTF
J gene: TRBJ2-5; V gene: TRBV7-2; clone size: .; D gene: .; CDR3 DNA: TGTGCCAGCAGCGGATCGCGTGGGGGCGGGGACTTC; CDR3 protein: CASSGSRGGGDF
J gene: TRBJ2-1; V gene: TRBV5-1; clone size: .; D gene: TRBD2; CDR3 DNA: TGCGCCAGCAGCCCCGGACTAGCGGGTGTTGGGGATGAGCAGTTCTTC; CDR3 protein: CASSPGLAGVGDEQFF
J gene: TRBJ1-2; V gene: TRBV27; clone size: .; D gene: TRBD1; CDR3 DNA: TGTGCCAGCAGTCCCCGGGACAGGGGCTTCTATGGCTACACCTTC; CDR3 protein: CASSPRDRGFYGYTF
J gene: TRBJ2-1; V gene: TRBV5-6; clone size: few; D gene: TRBD1; CDR3 DNA: TGTGCCAGCAGCTTATTAAGACAGGGAGACTACAATGAGCAGTTCTTC; CDR3 protein: CASSLLRQGDYNEQFF
J gene: TRBJ2-3; V gene: TRBV29-1; clone size: .; D gene: TRBD2; CDR3 DNA: TGCAGCGTTGTGTCGCAGTCGGGGGGGACTAGCACAGATACGCAGTATTTT; CDR3 protein: CSVVSQSGGTSTDTQYF
J gene: TRBJ2-7; V gene: TRBV5-1; clone size: few; D gene: TRBD2; CDR3 DNA: TGCGCCAGCAGCGGCGGACTAGCGGGGGCCGCCTACGAGCAGTACTTC; CDR3 protein: CASSGGLAGAAYEQYF
J gene: TRBJ2-7; V gene: TRBV14; clone size: .; D gene: TRBD1; CDR3 DNA: TGTGCCAGCAGCCAATTTCGGACAGGCGTCGGGTACGAGCAGTACTTC; CDR3 protein: CASSQFRTGVGYEQYF
J gene: TRBJ2-3; V gene: TRBV7-3; clone size: .; D gene: .; CDR3 DNA: TGTGCCAGCAGCTCTAACCGGGACTCCACATATACGCAGTATTTT; CDR3 protein: CASSSNRDSTYTQYF
J gene: TRBJ1-5; V gene: TRBV30; clone size: .; D gene: .; CDR3 DNA: TGTGCCTGGAGTGGAACCAGGGTTAATCAGCCCCAGCATTTT; CDR3 protein: CAWSGTRVNQPQHF
J gene: TRBJ2-5; V gene: TRBV11-2; clone size: .; D gene: TRBD2; CDR3 DNA: TGTGCCACCACCGCTGGCGGGCTAGCGGGGGCCCTCGGGAAGACCCAGTACTTC; CDR3 protein: CATTAGGLAGALGKTQYF
J gene: TRBJ1-1; V gene: TRBV2; clone size: few; D gene: .; CDR3 DNA: TGTGCCAGCAGTGAATACGGTGAAGCTTTCTTT; CDR3 protein: CASSEYGEAFF
J gene: TRBJ2-5; V gene: TRBV19; clone size: few; D gene: .; CDR3 DNA: TGTGCCAGTAGTAACTCCGCGCAAGAGACCCAGTACTTC; CDR3 protein: CASSNSAQETQYF
J gene: TRBJ1-2; V gene: TRBV7-2; clone size: .; D gene: .; CDR3 DNA: TGTGCCAGCAGTCAGCCAGGGTTCTATGGCTACACCTTC; CDR3 protein: CASSQPGFYGYTF